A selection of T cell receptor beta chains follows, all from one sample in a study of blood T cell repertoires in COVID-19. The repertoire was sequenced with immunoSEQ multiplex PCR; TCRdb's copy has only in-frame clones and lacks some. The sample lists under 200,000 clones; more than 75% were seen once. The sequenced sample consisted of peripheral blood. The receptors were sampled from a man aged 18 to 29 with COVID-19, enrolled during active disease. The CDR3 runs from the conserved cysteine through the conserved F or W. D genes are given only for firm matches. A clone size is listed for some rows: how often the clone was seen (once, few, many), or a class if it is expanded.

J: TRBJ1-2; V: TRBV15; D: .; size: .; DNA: TGTGCCACCAGCCCTAGGACAACCCGTCGTTATGGCTACACCTTC; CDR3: CATSPRTTRRYGYTF
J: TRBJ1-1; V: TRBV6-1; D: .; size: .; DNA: TGTGCCAGCAGTGGGGTATACGGGGTTCGGAACACTGAAGCTTTCTTT; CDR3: CASSGVYGVRNTEAFF
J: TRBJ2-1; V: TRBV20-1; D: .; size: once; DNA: TGCAGTGCTGCTCAGGGGAATGAGCAGTTCTTC; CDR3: CSAAQGNEQFF
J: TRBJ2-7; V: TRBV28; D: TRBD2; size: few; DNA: TGTGCCAGCAGTTTTGGAATTCGGCTAGCGGGGGCCTACGAGCAGTACTTC; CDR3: CASSFGIRLAGAYEQYF
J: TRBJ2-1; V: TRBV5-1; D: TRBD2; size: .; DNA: TGCGCCAGCAGCGACGGAACTAGCGGGGCCCCGCTTTACAATGAGCAGTTCTTC; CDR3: CASSDGTSGAPLYNEQFF
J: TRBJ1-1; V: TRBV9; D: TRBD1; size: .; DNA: TGTGCCAGCAGCGCAACAGGGGGCTGGACTGAAGCTTTCTTT; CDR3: CASSATGGWTEAFF
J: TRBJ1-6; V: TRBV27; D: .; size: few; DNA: TGTGCCAGCAGTTTATCGGGGCATTCACCCCTCCACTTT; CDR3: CASSLSGHSPLHF
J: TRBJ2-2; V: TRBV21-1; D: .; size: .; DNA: TGTGCCAGCAGCCCCGCGCGGGGGTCGTCTACCGGGGAGCTGTTTTTT; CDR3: CASSPARGSSTGELFF
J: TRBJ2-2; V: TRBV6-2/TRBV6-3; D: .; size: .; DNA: TGTGCCAGCAACCCCCTCGCTCGGGAGAAGGTTGGGCTGTTTTTT; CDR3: CASNPLAREKVGLFF
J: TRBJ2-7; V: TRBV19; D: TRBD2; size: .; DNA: TGTGCCAGTAGCCGACTAGCGGCCCCCTCCTACGAGCAGTACTTC; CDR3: CASSRLAAPSYEQYF
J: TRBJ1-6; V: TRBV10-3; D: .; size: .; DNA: TGTGCCATCAGTGAGGGACTCGCCTATAATTCACCCCTCCACTTT; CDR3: CAISEGLAYNSPLHF
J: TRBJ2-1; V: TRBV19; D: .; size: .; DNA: TGTGCCAGTAGCCTGGAACGGGACACAGACTACAATGAGCAGTTCTTC; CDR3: CASSLERDTDYNEQFF
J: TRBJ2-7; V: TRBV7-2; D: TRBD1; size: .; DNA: TGTGCCACCGCCCCAGGGGGCACTGTCGACGAGCAGTACTTC; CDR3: CATAPGGTVDEQYF
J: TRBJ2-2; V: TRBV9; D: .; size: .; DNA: TGTGCCAGCACTTCGGGTGTCGAGCGGCAGTTCACCGGGGAGCTGTTTTTT; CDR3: CASTSGVERQFTGELFF
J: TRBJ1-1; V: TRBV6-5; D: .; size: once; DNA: TGTGCCAGCAGACAACAGGGCCCGAACACTGAAGCTTTCTTT; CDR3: CASRQQGPNTEAFF
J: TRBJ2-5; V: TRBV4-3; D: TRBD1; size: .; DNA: TGCGCCAGCAGCCAATTCGGGACAGCCCAAGAGACCCAGTACTTC; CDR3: CASSQFGTAQETQYF
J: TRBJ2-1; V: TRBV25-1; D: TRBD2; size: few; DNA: TGTGCCAGCAGTGGGACCGGGACTAGCGGGAGAGAGGAGCAGTTCTTC; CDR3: CASSGTGTSGREEQFF
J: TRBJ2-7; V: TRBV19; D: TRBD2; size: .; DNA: TGTGCCAGTAGCCAACCAGGACTAGCGAGCGAGCAGTACTTC; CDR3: CASSQPGLASEQYF
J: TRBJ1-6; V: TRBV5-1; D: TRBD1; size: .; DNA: TGCGCCAGCAGCGAGGACAGGGGCTCCTTTTATAATTCACCCCTCCACTTT; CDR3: CASSEDRGSFYNSPLHF
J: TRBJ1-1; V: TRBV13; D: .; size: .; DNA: TGTGCCAGCAGCTATCAGTCTGAAGCTTTCTTT; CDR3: CASSYQSEAFF
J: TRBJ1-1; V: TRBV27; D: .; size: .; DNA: TGTGCCAGCAGTGCCCGGGGGGTAGGCACTGAAGCTTTCTTT; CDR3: CASSARGVGTEAFF
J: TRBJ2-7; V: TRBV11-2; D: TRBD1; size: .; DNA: TGTGCCAGCAGCTTAACCTGGGACAGGAGGTCCTACGAGCAGTACTTC; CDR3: CASSLTWDRRSYEQYF
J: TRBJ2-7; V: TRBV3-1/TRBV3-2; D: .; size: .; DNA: TGTGCCAGCAGCCAAGTCAGGAACGAGCAGTACTTC; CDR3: CASSQVRNEQYF
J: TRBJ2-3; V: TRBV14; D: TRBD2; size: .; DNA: TGTGCCAGCAGCCAAGATGGGACTAGGTTCACAGATACGCAGTATTTT; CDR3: CASSQDGTRFTDTQYF
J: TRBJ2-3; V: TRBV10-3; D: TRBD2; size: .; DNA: TGTGCCATCAGCCGGGGACTAGCGGGAGATACGCAGTATTTT; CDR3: CAISRGLAGDTQYF
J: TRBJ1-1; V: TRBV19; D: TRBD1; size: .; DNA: TGTGCCAGTAGTCTAGGCCGACAGGGTATGTGGACTGAAGCTTTCTTT; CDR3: CASSLGRQGMWTEAFF
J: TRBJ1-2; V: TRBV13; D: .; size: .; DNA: TGTGCCAGCAGCTTACGACAGGACTATGGCTACACCTTC; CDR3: CASSLRQDYGYTF
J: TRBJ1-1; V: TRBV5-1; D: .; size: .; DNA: TGCGCCAGCAGTTTCGGAACAGGGAATTCTGAAGCTTTCTTT; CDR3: CASSFGTGNSEAFF
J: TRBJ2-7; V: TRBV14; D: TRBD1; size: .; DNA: TGTGCCAGCAGCCATAGGACAGGGGACTACGAGCAGTACTTC; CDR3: CASSHRTGDYEQYF
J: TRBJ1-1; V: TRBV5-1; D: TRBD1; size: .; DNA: TGCGCCAGCAGCTTTGACAGGGAAGGAGCTTTCTTT; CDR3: CASSFDREGAFF
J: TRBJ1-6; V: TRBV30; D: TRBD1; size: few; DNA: TGTGCCTGGAGCCAGGGGACAGGGAATAATTCACCCCTCCACTTT; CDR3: CAWSQGTGNNSPLHF
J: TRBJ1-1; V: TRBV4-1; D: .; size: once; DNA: TGCGCCAGCAGCCCCAGTCCTTCCGGGGGAATGAACACTGAAGCTTTCTTT; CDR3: CASSPSPSGGMNTEAFF
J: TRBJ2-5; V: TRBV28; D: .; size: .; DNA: TGTGCCAGCAGTGTACAACTAGTCCGGGAGACCCAGTACTTC; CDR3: CASSVQLVRETQYF
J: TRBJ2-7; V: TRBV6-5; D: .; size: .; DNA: TGTGCCAGCAGTAGCCGCCGTTACGAGCAGTACTTC; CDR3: CASSSRRYEQYF
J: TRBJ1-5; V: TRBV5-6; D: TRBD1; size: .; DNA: TGTGCCAGCAGCCTAGGACAGGGAGATCAGCCCCAGCATTTT; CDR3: CASSLGQGDQPQHF
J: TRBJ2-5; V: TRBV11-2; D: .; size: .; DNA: TGTGCCAGCAGCTTAGAATGGGGATGGGCAGGGGACCAAGAGACCCAGTACTTC; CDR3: CASSLEWGWAGDQETQYF
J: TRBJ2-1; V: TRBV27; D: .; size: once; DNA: TGTGCCAGCAGTTTGAGCGGTGGGTTTTACAATGAGCAGTTCTTC; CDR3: CASSLSGGFYNEQFF
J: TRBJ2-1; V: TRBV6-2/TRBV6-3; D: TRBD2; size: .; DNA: TGTGCCAGCAGTTACACCCGAAGTAGCGGGAGGGCCTACAATGAGCAGTTCTTC; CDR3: CASSYTRSSGRAYNEQFF
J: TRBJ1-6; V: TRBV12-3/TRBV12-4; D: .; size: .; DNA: TGTGCCAGCACCCCGGGGAATTCACCCCTCCACTTT; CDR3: CASTPGNSPLHF
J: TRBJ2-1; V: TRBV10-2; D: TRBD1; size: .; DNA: TGCGCCAGCAGACCCGGGACAGGGTTCTACAATGAGCAGTTCTTC; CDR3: CASRPGTGFYNEQFF
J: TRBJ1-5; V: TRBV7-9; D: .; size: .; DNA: TGTGCCAGCAGCCCAGGGGTACCCGGTCAGCCCCAGCATTTT; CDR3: CASSPGVPGQPQHF
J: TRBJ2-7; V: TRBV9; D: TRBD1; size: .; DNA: TGTGCCAGCAGCGAGAGACAGGGGGGCTACGAGCAGTACTTC; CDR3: CASSERQGGYEQYF
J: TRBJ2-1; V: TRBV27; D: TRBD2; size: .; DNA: TGTGCCAGCAGCCTGGGACTAGCGGGAGCCCCTTCCTACAATGAGCAGTTCTTC; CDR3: CASSLGLAGAPSYNEQFF
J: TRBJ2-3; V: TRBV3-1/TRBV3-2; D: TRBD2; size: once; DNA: TGTGCCAGCAGCCAAGTTCTCAGCGGGGGAACCAGCACAGATACGCAGTATTTT; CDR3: CASSQVLSGGTSTDTQYF
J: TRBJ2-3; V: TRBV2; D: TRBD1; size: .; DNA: TGTGCCAGCAGGGCTCAGGGGGTTTCAGATACGCAGTATTTT; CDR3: CASRAQGVSDTQYF
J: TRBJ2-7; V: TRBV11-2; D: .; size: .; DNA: TGTGCCAGCAGCCCCCCAGGTTCCTACGAGCAGTACTTC; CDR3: CASSPPGSYEQYF
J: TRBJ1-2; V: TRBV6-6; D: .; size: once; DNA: TGTGCCAGCAGTTACGCTTCCCTCCCCAAGGGGGGCTACACCTTC; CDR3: CASSYASLPKGGYTF
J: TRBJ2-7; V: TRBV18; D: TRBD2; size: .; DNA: TGTGCCAGCTCACCGCTAGCGGAGGGGTACGAGCAGTACTTC; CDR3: CASSPLAEGYEQYF
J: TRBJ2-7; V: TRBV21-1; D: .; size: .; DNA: TGTGCCAGCAGCACGGGGGGACGGGAGAGGCCTACGAGGCAGTACTTC; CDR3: CASSTGGRERPTRQYF
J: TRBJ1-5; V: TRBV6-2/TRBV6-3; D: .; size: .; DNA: TGTGCCAGCAGTTACCCCCCGGTTGGGCAGGGCCCGGACAAGCCCCAGCATTTT; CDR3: CASSYPPVGQGPDKPQHF
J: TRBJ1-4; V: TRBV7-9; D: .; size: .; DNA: TGTGCCAGCAGCTCCGATGTCCCAACTAATGAAAAACTGCTTTTT; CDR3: CASSSDVPTNEKLLF
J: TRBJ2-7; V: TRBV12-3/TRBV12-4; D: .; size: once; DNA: TGTGCCAGCAGTTTTAACAACGAGCAGTACTTC; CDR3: CASSFNNEQYF
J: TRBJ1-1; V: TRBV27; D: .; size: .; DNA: TGTGCCAGCAGTTTATTCTCCAACACTGAAGCTTTCTTT; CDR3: CASSLFSNTEAFF
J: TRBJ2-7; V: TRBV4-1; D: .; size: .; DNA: TGCGCCAGCAGCCAGGGGGCCTCCTACGAGCAGTACTTC; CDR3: CASSQGASYEQYF